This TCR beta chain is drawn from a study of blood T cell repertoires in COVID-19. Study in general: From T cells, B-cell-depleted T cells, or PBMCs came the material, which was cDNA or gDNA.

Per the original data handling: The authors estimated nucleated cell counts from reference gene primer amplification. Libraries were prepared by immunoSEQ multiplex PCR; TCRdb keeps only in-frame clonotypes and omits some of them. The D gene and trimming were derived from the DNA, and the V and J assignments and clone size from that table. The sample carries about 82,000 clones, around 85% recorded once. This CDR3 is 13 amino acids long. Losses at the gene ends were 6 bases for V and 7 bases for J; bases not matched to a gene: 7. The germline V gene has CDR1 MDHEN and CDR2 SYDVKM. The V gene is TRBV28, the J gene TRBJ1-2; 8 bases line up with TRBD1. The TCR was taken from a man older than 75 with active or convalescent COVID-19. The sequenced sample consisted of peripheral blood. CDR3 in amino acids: CASRSTGGPGYTF. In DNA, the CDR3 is TGTGCCAGCAGGTCCACAGGGGGTCCTGGCTACACCTTC.